The sequence of this TCR beta chain was determined in a study of cytomegalovirus exposure and HLA in healthy donors. General study points: The study reported that TCR beta sequences accurately predicted HLA-A and HLA-B alleles in most subjects.

To note about this clone: Its specificity is not known.

The donors comprised healthy bone marrow donors. PCR primers comprised 60 Vbeta and 13 Jbeta primers. Data came from immunoSEQ multiplex PCR; TCRdb stores just in-frame clones and leaves some out. The sample has about 160,000 clones; around 80% are singletons. The CDR3 contains 16 residues. Germline CDR1 reads SSHAT; CDR2 reads FNYEAQ (reference sequence). The V gene lost 4 bases and the J gene lost 2 bases, with 18 bases spanning the gap. This TCR was recovered from a man under 40 in good health and CMV-seronegative. J is TRBJ2-7 and V is TRBV7-7; a possible D gene is TRBD1 (6 bases). The sequenced sample consisted of PBMCs. CDR3 amino acids: CASSYRVNGRTYEQYF. In DNA, the CDR3 is TGTGCCAGCAGCTACAGGGTGAACGGGCGAACCTACGAGCAGTACTTC.